At least ten counts were recorded for the clone carrying this T cell receptor (beta chain). As for time point: persistent/refractory GD, antithyroid drugs over 5 years with positive TRAb. PBMC-extracted RNA yielded the TCR library. The source of the sample is a study of regulatory T cells in long-lasting Graves disease. Overall study: Persistent cases were those of Graves' disease that involved over 5 years of antithyroid drugs with positive TSH receptor antibodies.

Germline V gene sequence: CDR1 SGHNT, CDR2 YENEEA. Trimming took off 3 bases at V and 4 bases at J, with 9 bases between the two ends. CDR3 length: 13 amino acids. Researchers made TCR beta libraries by using iRepertoire HTBI primers and running Arm-PCR on CDR3 regions. MiXCR, applied by TCRdb to the multiplex PCR reads, yields one record per CDR3 protein. This sample yields 400,000 to 500,000 distinct CDR3 sequences, of which 22% are seen a single time; 10% to 15% belongs to the top ten. The chain combines TRBV11-3 with TRBJ1-1; D remains ambiguous. This sequence was found in a female donor with Graves disease. The input for sequencing was peripheral blood mononuclear cells (PBMCs), taken when the disease was refractory, from a patient treated with antithyroid drugs. The CDR3 reads CASSLTTGTEAFF. The CDR3 region has the DNA TGTGCCAGCAGCTTGACCACGGGCACTGAAGCTTTCTTT.